This TCR beta chain came from a study of T-cell reconstitution after alpha-beta-depleted transplantation in children. General study points: Several hundred rapidly expanded clones from non-depleted graft cells reportedly supplied alpha-beta T cells about two months post-transplant. A year post-transplant, T-cell counts and diversity derived mostly from newly produced T cells.

CDR1 and CDR2 from the germline V gene are SEHNR and FQNEAQ (reference sequence). V dropped 6 bases and J dropped 0 bases, with 9 bases sitting between them. The CDR3 totals 15 residues. Remarks on this clonotype: The target antigen is unknown.

Preparation of the TCRbeta library was carried out with unique molecular identifiers. TCRdb reprocessed the PCR reads via MiXCR and lists one record per CDR3 protein. The sample lists roughly 250,000 distinct CDR3 sequences, around 7.5% occurring once. Sequencing used PBMCs, mostly from graft donor cells, obtained 180 days after TCRalphabeta/CD19-depleted stem cell transplant. The source of this sequence is a male patient between 5 and 17 years old who had a stem cell transplant for acute lymphoblastic leukemia, so the T cells may come from the graft donor. V usage is TRBV7-9 and J usage is TRBJ2-6; no firm D call. CDR3 in DNA: TGTGCCAGCAGTCCGCCTTACTCTGGGGCCAACGTCCTGACTTTC. Its protein product is CASSPPYSGANVLTF.